The TCR beta chain under discussion was sequenced for a study of shared clonotypes between healthy human individuals. Trimming cost V 1 base and J 5 bases, with 11 bases left between them. Looked up from germline, CDR1 is KGHSH and CDR2 is LQKENI. The CDR3 is made up of 14 amino acids. Here immunoSEQ multiplex PCR was the method, and the copy in TCRdb shows in-frame clones only, minus some. The profile covers about 2.4 million clones, with roughly 93% appearing a single time and 0.36% taken by the ten largest. The TCR comes from a man between 18 and 35 years old in good health. Some clones in this sample may be carry-over from other donors' samples. V usage is TRBV18 and J usage is TRBJ1-2; maybe TRBD1 (6 bases). Sequencing was performed on naive CD4+ T cells from PBMCs. Subset indicated: CD45RA+ positively selected. The CDR3 loop reads CASSPRGQGYGYTF. The DNA for the CDR3 is TGTGCCAGCTCACCACGCGGGCAGGGGTATGGCTACACCTTC.